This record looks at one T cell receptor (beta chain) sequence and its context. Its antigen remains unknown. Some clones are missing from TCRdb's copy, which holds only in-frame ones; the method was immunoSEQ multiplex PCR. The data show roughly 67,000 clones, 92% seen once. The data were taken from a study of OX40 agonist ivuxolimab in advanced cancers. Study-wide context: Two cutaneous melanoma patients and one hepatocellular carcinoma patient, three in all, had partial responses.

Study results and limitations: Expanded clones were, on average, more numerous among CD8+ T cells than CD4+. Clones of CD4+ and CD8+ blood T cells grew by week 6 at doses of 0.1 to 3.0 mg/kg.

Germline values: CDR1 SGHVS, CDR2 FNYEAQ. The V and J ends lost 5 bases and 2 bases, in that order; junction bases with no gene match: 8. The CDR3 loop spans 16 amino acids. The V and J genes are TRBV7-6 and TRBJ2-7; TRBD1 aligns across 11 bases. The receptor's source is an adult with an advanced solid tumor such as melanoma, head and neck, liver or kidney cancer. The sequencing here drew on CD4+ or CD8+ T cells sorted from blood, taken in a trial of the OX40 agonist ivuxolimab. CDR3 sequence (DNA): TGTGCCAGCAGCCCCGGACAGGGGGCTCTAGCCTACGAGCAGTACTTC. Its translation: CASSPGQGALAYEQYF.